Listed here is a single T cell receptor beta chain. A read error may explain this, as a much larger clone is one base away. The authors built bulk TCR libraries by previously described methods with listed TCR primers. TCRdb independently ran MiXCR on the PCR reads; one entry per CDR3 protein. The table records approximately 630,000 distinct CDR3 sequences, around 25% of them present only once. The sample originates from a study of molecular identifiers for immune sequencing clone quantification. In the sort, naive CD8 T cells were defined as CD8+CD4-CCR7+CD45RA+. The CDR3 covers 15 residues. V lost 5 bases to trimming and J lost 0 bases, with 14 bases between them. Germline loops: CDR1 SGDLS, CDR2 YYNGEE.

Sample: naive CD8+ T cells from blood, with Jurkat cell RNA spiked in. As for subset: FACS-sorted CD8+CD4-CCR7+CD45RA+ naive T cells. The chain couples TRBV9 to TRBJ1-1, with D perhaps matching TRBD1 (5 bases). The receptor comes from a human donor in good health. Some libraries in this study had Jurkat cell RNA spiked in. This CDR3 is CASSARRDMNTEAFF. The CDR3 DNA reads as TGTGCCAGCAGTGCACGCAGGGATATGAACACTGAAGCTTTCTTT.